This is a list of T cell receptor beta chains from one sample in a study of shared clonotypes between healthy human individuals. The protocol was immunoSEQ multiplex PCR, while the TCRdb copy is restricted to in-frame clones and leaves out a portion. Of about 820,000 clones listed, around 93% are singletons. The specimen sequenced was naive CD8+ T cells sorted from blood. These receptors came from a man aged 25-40 years in good health. CDR3s include the opening cysteine and the closing phenylalanine or tryptophan. D genes are given only for firm matches. Size is omitted from some rows. Given values are once, few, many or a class for expanded clones.

-,TRBJ1-1,TRBV27,-,TGTGCCAGCAGTTTGGGGAGGGGAGCGATGAACACTGAAGCTTTCTTT,CASSLGRGAMNTEAFF
TRBD2,TRBJ2-1,TRBV7-9,once,TGTGCCAGCAGCTTAGCCGGGACTAGCGGAGACAATGAGCAGTTCTTC,CASSLAGTSGDNEQFF
TRBD1,TRBJ2-1,TRBV7-6,few,TGTGCCAGCAGCTTCGACAGGGGGTCCTACAATGAGCAGTTCTTC,CASSFDRGSYNEQFF
-,TRBJ1-5,TRBV2,-,TGTGCCAGCAGTGGGGGATTCCCAGCCCCGCAGCATTTT,CASSGGFPAPQHF
-,TRBJ2-7,TRBV28,-,TGTGCCAGCAGTTCGGACGACAGCTCCTACGAGCAGTACTTC,CASSSDDSSYEQYF
-,TRBJ1-1,TRBV4-2,once,TGTGCCAGCAGCCAAGATTGGGGTACTGAAGCTTTCTTT,CASSQDWGTEAFF
-,TRBJ2-7,TRBV5-8,once,TGTGCCAGCAGCTTCTGGGGGGCCTCCTACGAGCAGTACTTC,CASSFWGASYEQYF
-,TRBJ2-5,TRBV7-8,once,TGTGCCAGCAGCTTAGAGGCCATTAGCAAAAGGGAGGACAGCCAAGAGACCCAGTACTTC,CASSLEAISKREDSQETQYF
-,TRBJ2-1,TRBV5-4,-,TGTGCCAGCAGCTTGGGAGGGTTCGGCCCCGACAATGAGCAGTTCTTC,CASSLGGFGPDNEQFF
-,TRBJ2-3,TRBV7-8,-,TGTGCCAGCAGCTCCGCAGCGGGCCGCACAGATACGCAGTATTTT,CASSSAAGRTDTQYF
-,TRBJ2-1,TRBV5-4,-,TGTGCCAGCAGCTTGGGGCACGCGAGCTCCTACAATGAGCAGTTCTTC,CASSLGHASSYNEQFF
-,TRBJ1-2,TRBV2,-,TGTGCCAGCACCAAAGAGGGGGATCAGATAAACTATGGCTACACCTTC,CASTKEGDQINYGYTF
TRBD2,TRBJ2-7,TRBV27,-,TGTGCCAGCAGCCACGGGACTAGAGCCTACGAGCAGTACTTC,CASSHGTRAYEQYF
TRBD2,TRBJ2-1,TRBV7-9,-,TGTGCCAGCAGCCTCTTAGCGGGAGAAGACAATGAGCAGTTCTTC,CASSLLAGEDNEQFF
-,TRBJ1-1,TRBV11-2,-,TGTGCCCAGGCATCATCGGGCACTGAAGCTTTCTTT,CAQASSGTEAFF
TRBD1,TRBJ1-2,TRBV6-1,-,TGTGCCAGCAGGAGGGACAGATCTAACTATGGCTACACCTTC,CASRRDRSNYGYTF
TRBD2,TRBJ2-1,TRBV9,-,TGTGCCAGCAGCCCGGCGGGGGGTAGCGAGCAGTTCTTC,CASSPAGGSEQFF
-,TRBJ2-5,TRBV11-2,-,TGTGCCAGCAGCTTAGGAGCTAACGGGGCGCTTTGGGCCCAGTACTTC,CASSLGANGALWAQYF
-,TRBJ1-1,TRBV27,-,TGTGCCAGCAGGACAGGAATGAACACTGAAGCTTTCTTT,CASRTGMNTEAFF
-,TRBJ1-4,TRBV15,-,TGTGCCACTAAGTACAGGGAGCATGAAAAACTGTTTTTT,CATKYREHEKLFF
TRBD1,TRBJ1-5,TRBV28,once,TGTGCCAGCAGTGAATTTAATTGGGACAGGGGCCCTCCTTATAGCAATCAGCCCCAGCATTTT,CASSEFNWDRGPPYSNQPQHF
-,TRBJ1-1,TRBV20-1,-,TGCAGTGCCCGGGGCCATTTAGGGGCTTTCTTT,CSARGHLGAFF
TRBD1,TRBJ2-7,TRBV6-1,-,TGTGCCAGCAGTGAGACCGGGACAGGGCCCCGCGAGCAGTACTTC,CASSETGTGPREQYF
-,TRBJ2-7,TRBV6-6,-,TGTGCCAGCAGTAACACAGGGTCTACATACGAGCAGTACTTC,CASSNTGSTYEQYF
TRBD1,TRBJ2-1,TRBV7-2,-,TGTGCCAGCAGCTTAGTCCCTTTGGCTCGGACAGGAATCTACAATGAGCAGTTCTTC,CASSLVPLARTGIYNEQFF
-,TRBJ2-3,TRBV19,-,TGTGCCAGTAGTATAGCAGGAGAACGAAGCACAGATACGCAGTATTTT,CASSIAGERSTDTQYF
-,TRBJ2-7,TRBV27,-,TGTGCCAGCAGTTTGGGTATTTCCTACGAGCAGTACTTC,CASSLGISYEQYF
TRBD1,TRBJ2-7,TRBV5-6,-,TGTGCCAGCAGCTTTGTCCTTGGGGACAGCCCTGTCTACGAGCAGTACTTC,CASSFVLGDSPVYEQYF
TRBD1,TRBJ2-3,TRBV13,-,TGTGCCAGCAGCTTAGCCTGGGGACAGGGGCGACCAAGGAGCACAGATACGCAGTATTTT,CASSLAWGQGRPRSTDTQYF
-,TRBJ1-1,TRBV19,-,TGTGCCAGTAACTGGGGGGCGAACACTGAAGCTTTCTTT,CASNWGANTEAFF
-,TRBJ2-1,TRBV20-1,-,TGCAGTGCCAGGATAGTCAATGAGCAGTTCTTC,CSARIVNEQFF
-,TRBJ2-7,TRBV6-5,-,TGTGCCAGCAATCCGCATAAGGGGGGTTTGGAGCAGTACTTC,CASNPHKGGLEQYF
-,TRBJ1-5,TRBV6-5,-,TGTGCCAGCAGTGCCGGGCCGGGAAATCAGCCCCAGCATTTT,CASSAGPGNQPQHF
-,TRBJ2-1,TRBV21-1,once,TGTGCCAGCAGCAACTCCGGCGGGAGGAAGGACAATGAGCAGTTCTTC,CASSNSGGRKDNEQFF
TRBD1,TRBJ2-7,TRBV7-6,-,TGTGCCAGCAGCACCTTACAGGGGAACTACGAGCAGTACTTC,CASSTLQGNYEQYF
TRBD2,TRBJ2-1,TRBV5-6,-,TGTGCCAGCAGCTTGGATGGACTAGCGGGAGTTCGGGGTGAGCAGTTCTTC,CASSLDGLAGVRGEQFF
-,TRBJ2-7,TRBV4-1,-,TGCGCCAGCGGGCCGACAGTGACCTCCTACGAGCAGTACTTC,CASGPTVTSYEQYF
-,TRBJ2-7,TRBV6-6,-,TGTGCCAGCAGTTACCTGGGGGCGCGGGAGCAGTACTTC,CASSYLGAREQYF
-,TRBJ2-7,TRBV28,-,TGTGCCAGCAGTTTGCGGCAGGGCTACGAGCAGTACTTC,CASSLRQGYEQYF
-,TRBJ2-2,TRBV7-9,-,TGTGCCAGCACCCGGTTGGACACCGGGGAGCTGTTTTTT,CASTRLDTGELFF
TRBD1,TRBJ2-7,TRBV5-5,-,TGTGCCAGCAGCTTCGGGCGGACAGGCTCCTACGAGCAGTACTTC,CASSFGRTGSYEQYF
-,TRBJ1-1,TRBV6-4,-,TGTGCCAGCCGGCCGACGACCGGGAAGGAGACTGAAGCTTTCTTT,CASRPTTGKETEAFF
-,TRBJ2-3,TRBV28,-,TGTGCCAGCAGTAAAAGACGGAGGGCCATTACGCAGTATTTT,CASSKRRRAITQYF
-,TRBJ2-7,TRBV27,few,TGTGCCAGCAGTCTATCTGGCTACGAGCAGTACTTC,CASSLSGYEQYF
-,TRBJ1-4,TRBV18,-,TGTGCCAGCTCAGACCTGTCCCGCTTTGCAACTAATGAAAAACTGTTTTTT,CASSDLSRFATNEKLFF
-,TRBJ2-7,TRBV5-1,-,TGCGCCAGCAGCTTCAGGGGGGAGAGCTCCTACGAGCAGTACTTC,CASSFRGESSYEQYF
-,TRBJ2-3,TRBV7-9,-,TGTGCCAGCAGCTCGGCGACAGATACGCAGTATTTT,CASSSATDTQYF
-,TRBJ1-2,TRBV19,-,TGTGCCAGTACACCAGAGGTAATGGGCAGCTCCTATGGCTACACCTTC,CASTPEVMGSSYGYTF